The TCR beta chain under discussion was sequenced for a study of Ad26.COV2.S vaccination and SARS-CoV-2 variants. Here immunoSEQ multiplex PCR was the method, and the copy in TCRdb shows in-frame clones only, minus some. The table lists around 450,000 clones, about 90% of them singletons. Treatment: around 19 received Ad26.COV2.S at low or high dose, single or two shots; about five received placebo; per-sample allocation not given. After the first vaccine or placebo injection, samples were drawn on day 63. Sequencing was performed on peripheral blood, taken in a trial of Ad26.COV2.S vaccine versus placebo. The receptor was isolated from a person between 18 and 60 years old who received the Ad26.COV2.S COVID-19 vaccine or a placebo.

Here the CDR3 reads CAIGNTGELFF. The CDR3 bases are TGTGCCATCGGGAACACCGGGGAGCTGTTTTTT. The J gene is TRBJ2-2, the V gene TRBV10-3; unclear D gene. V lost 8 bases and J lost 1, with 2 bases in between. The V gene's germline CDR1 is ENHRY and CDR2 SYGVKD. The CDR3 has 11 amino acids.